This TCR beta chain was recovered during a study of PD-1 blockade in classical Hodgkin lymphoma. The study, taken as a whole, reports: When set against healthy donors, newly diagnosed patients were reported to show lower baseline TCR diversity. With CD4+ cells, TCR diversity rose significantly by C4D1, but not with CD8+ cells.

The time point is: cycle 4 day 1 (C4D1), after more than five weeks of nivolumab. Each and every patient relapsed after autologous stem cell transplantation, and patients got differing brentuximab vedotin exposure. Negative selection with magnets was how CD8+ T cells were isolated from the thawed PBMCs. Regarding this clone: What it recognizes is unknown.

V shed 6 bases and J 6 bases; nucleotides not matched to a gene: 7. CDR1 and CDR2 (germline): MNHNY, SVGAGI (reference sequence). CDR3 length: 13 amino acids. Libraries were prepared by immunoSEQ multiplex PCR; TCRdb keeps only in-frame clonotypes and omits some of them. Of around 21,000 clones listed, approximately 80% are singletons. The sequences come from CD8+ T cells from blood, collected before the fourth cycle of nivolumab. V usage is TRBV6-6 and J usage is TRBJ1-1; TRBD1 agrees at 7 bases. The source is a human donor with classical Hodgkin lymphoma. The DNA of the CDR3 is TGTGCCAGCAGCCCAGGGGGAGGGGCTGAAGCTTTCTTT. Its translation is CASSPGGGAEAFF.